The following is a T cell receptor (beta chain) sequence with its context. Participant ages covered about 18 to 89 years across 24 US areas. Which cohort a participant joined came from the clinical history participants gave. Trimming at V came to 7 bases and at J to 6 bases, leaving 9 bases not matched to a gene. CDR1 GTSNPN and CDR2 SVGIG come from the germline V gene (reference sequence). The CDR3 has 14 residues. The sample comes from a study of blood T cell repertoires in COVID-19. Study-wide context: T cells, B-cell-depleted T cells, or PBMCs provided the cDNA or gDNA that served as material.

In the original workflow: Cell counts per sample came from amplifying reference gene primers. Here immunoSEQ multiplex PCR was the method, and the copy in TCRdb shows in-frame clones only, minus some. The V and J calls and clone size come from that table; D and trimming were worked out from the DNA. The table has under 150,000 clones, over 75% seen once. Sequencing was carried out using PBMCs or T cells enriched from blood (not recorded which). The sequence came from a man aged 50 or older in a cohort exposed to, infected with or recovered from COVID-19 (not recorded which). The chain joins TRBV30 to TRBJ2-2; 9 bases map to TRBD1. The CDR3 DNA is TGTGCCTCCCACAGGGGGCGCATGGCCGGGGAGCTGTTTTTT. Encoded protein: CASHRGRMAGELFF.